The entry below describes one T cell receptor beta chain. Its antigen is still unknown. Base qualities are not recorded, but no much larger clone differs from it by a single base. Patients with autoimmune disease history or receiving systemic immunosuppression were excluded from the trial. Peripheral blood for TCR sequencing was collected from all dose cohorts at baseline, on cycle 4 day 1, and on cycle 7 day 1. Samples were obtained from an open-label, multicenter, first-in-human phase I dose-escalation trial of ivuxolimab. Adults with locally advanced or metastatic melanoma, renal cell, hepatocellular, or head and neck squamous cell carcinoma were enrolled in the trial. Before TCR sequencing, CD4+ T cells and CD8+ T cells from peripheral blood were sorted into separate populations. Spanning cysteine to phenylalanine, the CDR3 consists of 17 amino acids. Only the CDR3 portion is preserved as DNA: 51 bases, with reading frame beginning at the first base. For CDR1 and CDR2, the germline V gene (reference sequence) lists LNHDA and SQIVND. V ends up 7 bases short and J 0 bases short, with an unmatched junction base count of 10.

The data derive from a study of OX40 agonist ivuxolimab in advanced cancers. As for the study more broadly: The costimulatory receptor OX40 (CD134) was targeted by ivuxolimab, a fully human IgG2 agonistic monoclonal antibody. In the dose-escalation cohort, 82.7% of patients were male, and the mean age was around 60 years, with a range of 23 to 79. Patients were allowed to have had prior anti-PD-1, anti-PD-L1 or anti-CTLA-4 therapy, and around 40% of the dose-escalation patients had previously received checkpoint inhibitors. The monotherapy dose-escalation portion (N ≈ 50 patients) of the phase I ivuxolimab trial is reported in the paper. Intravenous ivuxolimab was administered to patients every 2 weeks at six dose levels: 0.01, 0.1, 0.3, 1.5, 3 and 10 mg/kg. Partial responses occurred in three dose-escalation patients: two with cutaneous melanoma and one with hepatocellular carcinoma. The purpose of peripheral TCRbeta sequencing was to test whether ivuxolimab changed TCR sequence diversity and led to clonal T-cell expansion. Among the approximately 50 dose-escalation patients, around 20 had hepatocellular carcinoma, roughly 15 melanoma, 9 renal cell carcinoma and 9 head and neck cancer. General study outcomes and caveats: The antigen specificity of the clonally expanded peripheral T cells was not determined. At doses from 0.1 to 3.0 mg/kg, clonal expansion was seen in both CD4+ and CD8+ blood T cells between baseline and week 6. In partial responders in the 0.1-3.0 mg/kg groups, normalized peripheral clonal expansion was found to be among the lowest, especially among CD8+ T cells. Low levels of normalized T-cell clonal expansion were also seen in some patients who did not respond. After ivuxolimab, expanded clones were on average more numerous among CD8+ T cells than among CD4+ T cells.

For sequencing of the TCRbeta CDR3 region, genomic DNA was extracted from the sorted cells. The immunoSEQ Assay was used for sequencing of TCRbeta CDR3 regions. TCRdb stores this immuneACCESS table with in-frame sequences only. Part of the clones is absent; in the studies checked, under half of the shortfall reflects unresolved V genes, and no reason is known for the rest. The sample contains about 100,000 clones, approximately 89% of them found a single time. The top ten clonotypes cover around 0.16% of the sample. The V and J genes are TRBV19 and TRBJ2-2; a stretch of 8 junction bases matches TRBD1. The sequence came from an adult with an advanced solid tumor such as melanoma, head and neck, liver or kidney cancer. The source material was CD4+ or CD8+ T cells sorted from blood, sampled in a trial of the OX40 agonist ivuxolimab. The nucleotide sequence is TGTGCCAGTACCCGACAGGGGATTGGCGCGAACACCGGGGAGCTGTTTTTT. The translation is CASTRQGIGANTGELFF. The CDR3 plus the reference TRBV19 and TRBJ2-2 genes for the other parts give the full variable domain: DGGITQSPKYLFRKEGQNVTLSCEQNLNHDAMYWYRQDPGQGLRLIYYSQIVNDFQKGDIAEGYSVSREKKESFPLTVTSAQKNPTAFYLCASTRQGIGANTGELFFGEGSRLTVL.